The TCR beta chain described here comes from a study of memory CD4+ T cells and cytomegalovirus serostatus. Points from the study as a whole: Median bootstrapped AUC for CMV status was just under 0.97 originally, roughly 0.92 US-trained.

Single viable CD3+CD4+CD8-CD45RO+ cells were sorted as the memory CD4+ T cells. Serostatus was set by detecting CMV pp150, pp28, p38, p52 IgG. In regard to this clone: Its antigen is not identified.

TCRdb's table, derived via immunoSEQ multiplex PCR, lists solely in-frame clones and lacks some. The repertoire holds tens of thousands of clones, with 82% as singletons. The V gene end was trimmed by 6 bases and the J gene end by 6 bases; junction bases not matched to a gene: 6. This CDR3 has 12 amino acids. In germline, CDR1 is SQVTM, CDR2 ANQGSEA. The rearrangement joins TRBV29-1 to TRBJ2-7; TRBD1 aligns across 9 bases. The sample taken for sequencing was memory CD4+ T cells from blood. The source is an adult in good health and CMV-seronegative. Some clones in this sample may be carry-over from other donors' samples. Written as DNA, the CDR3 is TGCAGCGTCGACAGGGGGGTGGGCGAGCAGTACTTC. It codes for CSVDRGVGEQYF.